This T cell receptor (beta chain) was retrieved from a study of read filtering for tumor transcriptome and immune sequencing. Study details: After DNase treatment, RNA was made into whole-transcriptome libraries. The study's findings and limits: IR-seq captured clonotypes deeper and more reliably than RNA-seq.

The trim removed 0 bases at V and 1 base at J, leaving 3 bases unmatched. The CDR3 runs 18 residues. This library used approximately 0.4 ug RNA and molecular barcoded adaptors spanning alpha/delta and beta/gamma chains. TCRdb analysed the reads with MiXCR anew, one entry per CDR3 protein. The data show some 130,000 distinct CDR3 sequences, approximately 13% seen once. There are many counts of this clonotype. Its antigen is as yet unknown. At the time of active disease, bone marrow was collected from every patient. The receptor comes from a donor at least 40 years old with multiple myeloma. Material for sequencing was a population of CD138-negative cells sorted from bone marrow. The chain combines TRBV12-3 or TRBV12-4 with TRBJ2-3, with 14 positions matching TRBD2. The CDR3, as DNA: TGTGCCAGCAGTTTAGCGCTGGGACTAGCGGGAGGCACAGATACGCAGTATTTT. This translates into CASSLALGLAGGTDTQYF.